The 11 T cell receptor beta chains in this list originate from one sample, sequenced in a study of regulatory T cells in long-lasting Graves disease. Time point indicated: newly diagnosed GD, antithyroid drugs for less than 3 months. RNA extracted from PBMCs served as the sequencing template. Libraries of TCR beta came from iRepertoire HTBI primers plus Arm-PCR of CDR3 regions. TCRdb re-derived calls from the multiplex PCR reads in MiXCR, one entry per CDR3 protein. Seen here are fewer than 450,000 distinct CDR3 sequences, about 15% observed once, and the top ten hold approximately 7.8%. In addition, the sample was reused for a study of T cells in Graves' hyperthyroidism and ophthalmopathy.

The sequences come from peripheral blood mononuclear cells (PBMCs), collected at new diagnosis, from a patient treated with antithyroid drugs. The source of these receptors is a woman aged 40 to 50 with Graves disease.

This chain links TRBV6-2 or TRBV6-3 with TRBJ2-4; D perhaps matches TRBD1 (5 bases). CDR3 length: 13 amino acids. Trimming shortened V by 4 bases and J by 7 bases, and 11 bases separated the two germline ends. CDR1 is MNHEY, CDR2 SVGEGT, per germline. The CDR3 here is CASSSGFSNIQYF. Here the CDR3 DNA reads TGTGCCAGCAGTTCAGGGTTTTCGAACATTCAGTACTTC.

At least ten counts were recorded for this clonotype. The germline gene is not matched at one end of the junction; a read error may be the cause. CDR3 in amino acids: CASSISGGLYNGQFF. In DNA, the CDR3 is TGTGCCAGCAGCATCTCGGGGGGCCTCTACAATGGGCAGTTCTTC. The genes are TRBV27 and TRBJ2-1; D is possibly TRBD2 (7 bases). The CDR3 loop spans 15 amino acids. Germline-derived CDR1 and CDR2 are MNHEY and SMNVEV (reference sequence).

The J gene is TRBJ1-2, the V gene TRBV27, with D possibly being TRBD1 (5 bases). CDR3 length equals 16 residues. V gave up 5 bases and J gave up 7 bases, with 23 bases separating them. Looked up from germline, CDR1 is MNHEY and CDR2 is SMNVEV (reference sequence). This chain's CDR3 is CASSAYSSGSLGGYTF. The CDR3 DNA sequence: TGTGCCAGCAGTGCCTACTCATCAGGGTCCTTAGGTGGCTACACCTTC.

There are many counts of this clonotype. The rearrangement links TRBV28 to TRBJ2-3; D perhaps matches TRBD1 (5 bases). This CDR3 comprises 12 residues. Per the germline V gene, CDR1 is MDHEN and CDR2 is SYDVKM. The V end lost 7 bases, the J end lost 6 bases, and 11 bases lay between the germline ends. The CDR3 DNA sequence: TGTGCCAGCATTGGGGCAGCTGATACGCAGTATTTT. Protein product: CASIGAADTQYF.

Many counts were recorded for this clonotype. The chain is built from TRBV28 and TRBJ2-7; possibly TRBD1 or TRBD2 for D (6 bases each). Looked up from germline, CDR1 is MDHEN and CDR2 is SYDVKM. The CDR3 is 15 residues long. With 2 bases removed from V and 4 bases from J, the gap between germline ends came to 15 bases. This chain's CDR3 is CASSLIGGGRYEQYF. CDR3 DNA: TGTGCCAGCAGTTTAATTGGTGGGGGGCGGTACGAGCAGTACTTC.

To note about this clonotype: The junction differs from germline at one of its ends, possibly a read error. The chain uses TRBV15 and TRBJ2-4, with D maybe TRBD2 (7 bases). The CDR3 extends over 16 amino acids. Looked up from germline, CDR1 is LNHNV and CDR2 is YYDKDF (reference sequence). The CDR3 coding sequence is TGTGCCACCAGCGGAAGGGGGGGCTTAGCCAAAGACATTCAGTACTTC. It codes for CATSGRGGLAKDIQYF.

This clonotype has at least ten counts. The chain has TRBV3-1 and TRBJ2-1; perhaps TRBD2 as D (5 bases). The germline gives CDR1 LGHDT, CDR2 YNNKEL (reference sequence). This CDR3 comprises 17 residues. V dropped 4 bases and J dropped 0 bases, with 16 bases sitting between them. This CDR3 reads CASSPPQTIISYNEQFF. The DNA for the CDR3 is TGTGCCAGCAGCCCCCCCCAGACTATCATCTCCTACAATGAGCAGTTCTTC.

Worth noting for this clonotype: A much more abundant neighbour one base away suggests this may be a read error. The chain has TRBV7-3 and TRBJ2-1, with unresolved D. Per the germline V gene, CDR1 is SGHTA and CDR2 is FQGTGA. The CDR3 totals 16 residues. The V and J ends lost 5 bases and 5 bases respectively, with 19 bases between them. The CDR3 nucleotides are TGTGCCAGCAGCCCCCAAAGAAGGGCACCAGACAATGAGCAGTTCTTC. This codes for CASSPQRRAPDNEQFF.

This clonotype was detected only a few times. This rearrangement joins TRBV30 to TRBJ2-7; no clear D gene. Trimming cost V 0 bases and J 5 bases, with 5 bases left between them. The CDR3 has 11 amino acids. Germline V gene data show CDR1 as GTSNPN and CDR2 as SVGIG (reference sequence). The CDR3 is CAWSVRDEQYF. The CDR3 nucleotides are TGTGCCTGGAGTGTCCGGGACGAGCAGTACTTC.

This clonotype was observed a handful of times. This rearrangement joins TRBV5-1 to TRBJ2-3; D may be TRBD1 (5 bases). The V and J ends lost 2 bases and 3 bases respectively, with 13 bases between them. Per the germline V gene, CDR1 is SGHRS and CDR2 is YFSETQ. This CDR3 has 15 amino acids. The CDR3 DNA reads TGCGCCAGCAGCTTACAGGCGCCCCGAACAGATACGCAGTATTTT. This encodes CASSLQAPRTDTQYF.

The genes are TRBV20-1 and TRBJ1-3; D is unresolved. The CDR3 extends over 15 amino acids. V was cut by 0 bases and J by 0 bases, with 9 bases left in between. CDR1 DFQATT and CDR2 SNEGSKA come from the germline V gene (reference sequence). The CDR3 loop is CSARDGRNSGNTIYF. The CDR3 nucleotides read TGCAGTGCTAGAGATGGGCGCAACTCTGGAAACACCATATATTTT.